This entry is about one T cell receptor (beta chain). V lost 2 bases, J lost 7 bases, and 11 bases lay in between. This CDR3 comprises 12 residues. Germline values: CDR1 GTSNPN, CDR2 SVGIG (reference sequence). The data stem from a study of blood T cell repertoires in COVID-19. The age range of participants was about 18 to 95 years, with residence in about two dozen US areas. Allocation to cohorts depended on clinical history reported by the participants. Libraries were prepared by immunoSEQ multiplex PCR; TCRdb keeps only in-frame clonotypes and omits some of them. The data contain some 200,000 clones, roughly 90% of them singletons.

The chain recombines TRBV30 with TRBJ1-1, with D perhaps TRBD1 (5 bases). Sequencing used PBMCs or T cells enriched from blood (not recorded which). The sequence came from a woman under 40 who had recovered from COVID-19. In nucleotides, the CDR3 is TGTGCCTGGAGTACAGGTTTTGGTGAAGCTTTCTTT. Translated, it gives CAWSTGFGEAFF.